This T cell receptor (beta chain) was retrieved from a study of cytomegalovirus exposure and HLA in healthy donors. Background on the study: From HLA-typed donors, an early data release held roughly 89 million unique TCRs. Researchers found that less than 90% of almost 400 genotyped donors fell within the Caucasian-associated ancestry cluster. Regarding the study as a whole: When analyzed later, a missense DCLRE1C variant was found to be linked to TCR beta V- and J-gene trimming. Per published reports, the classifier diagnosed cytomegalovirus status with high specificity and sensitivity.

Points on this clone: Its antigen remains unknown.

The PCR contained 60 Vbeta and 13 Jbeta primers. The protocol was immunoSEQ multiplex PCR, while the TCRdb copy is restricted to in-frame clones and leaves out a portion. Here the sample spans roughly 280,000 clones, 65% to 85% being singletons. The CDR3 totals 14 residues. Germline values: CDR1 SEHNR, CDR2 FQNEAQ (reference sequence). Trimming removed 8 bases from V and 8 bases from J, with 18 bases in between. This chain links TRBV7-9 with TRBJ1-4; D perhaps matches TRBD1 (5 bases). The sequenced sample consisted of PBMCs. This sequence was found in a female donor in good health and CMV-seronegative. CDR3 in DNA: TGTGCCAGCGTCCTGGGCCAGGGTGGGGAAAAACTGTTTTTT. As protein: CASVLGQGGEKLFF. The full variable domain, rest sourced from reference TRBV7-9 and TRBJ1-4, is DTGVSQNPRHKITKRGQNVTFRCDPISEHNRLYWYRQTLGQGPEFLTYFQNEAQLEKSRLLSDRFSAERPKGSFSTLEIQRTEQGDSAMYLCASVLGQGGEKLFFGSGTQLSVL.